These 31 T cell receptor beta chains came from one sample sequenced in a study of T cell repertoires in cytomegalovirus infection. TCRdb ran MiXCR on the reads and lists one entry per CDR3 protein. The sample records almost 550,000 distinct CDR3 sequences, approximately 15% being singletons. Sequenced: CD8+ T cells from PBMCs. The receptors were sampled from a human donor in good health (CMV status not recorded). Some clones in this sample may be carry-over from other donors' samples.

This clonotype has more than one count but fewer than ten. The chain uses TRBV10-3 and TRBJ2-7; 10 bases are shared with TRBD2. The junction had 4 bases not matched to a gene; V was cut back by 2 bases and J by 6 bases. Germline-derived CDR1 and CDR2 are ENHRY and SYGVKD. The CDR3 covers 14 residues. The CDR3 region has the DNA TGTGCCATCAGTGAGACTAGCGGGATAGGCGAGCAGTACTTC. Protein product: CAISETSGIGEQYF.

This clonotype was seen only a few times. V is TRBV29-1 and J is TRBJ2-3; no clear D gene. The CDR3 totals 10 residues. V dropped 4 bases and J dropped 8 bases, with 7 bases sitting between them. From germline, CDR1 is SQVTM and CDR2 ANQGSEA. CDR3 in DNA: TGCAGCGTTGGAGAAGGTACGCAGTATTTT. It encodes CSVGEGTQYF.

This clonotype was detected a few times. The chain carries TRBV25-1 and TRBJ2-7; 9 bases agree with TRBD2. There are 15 residues in the CDR3. Germline loops: CDR1 MGHDK, CDR2 SYGVNS. With 10 bases clipped from V and 3 bases from J, the junction kept 13 bases outside the gene matches. The CDR3 sequence: CATSRLAEGGYEQYF. CDR3 bases: TGTGCCACCAGCAGACTAGCGGAGGGGGGCTACGAGCAGTACTTC.

This clonotype was recorded many times. This chain connects TRBV19 to TRBJ1-1; the D is unclear. Germline CDR1 reads LNHDA; CDR2 reads SQIVND (reference sequence). V lost 5 bases and J lost 4, with 11 bases in between. The CDR3 length is 13 residues. CDR3 sequence: CASSSTATTEAFF. CDR3 in DNA: TGTGCCAGTAGTTCCACAGCAACCACTGAAGCTTTCTTT.

This clonotype appeared many times. This chain uses TRBV6-5 with TRBJ2-1; 12 bases map to TRBD2. With V trimmed by 0 bases and J by 7 bases, 10 bases remained unmatched. The CDR3 runs 18 residues. CDR1 is MNHEY, CDR2 SVGAGI, per germline. The CDR3 DNA is TGTGCCAGCAGTTACTCTATTTATGGACTAGCGGGAAAAAATGAGCAGTTCTTC. Its protein product is CASSYSIYGLAGKNEQFF.

This clonotype was seen at least ten times. The V and J genes are TRBV12-5 and TRBJ2-1; the D gene could be TRBD1 or TRBD2 (6 bases each). Trimming took 0 bases from V and 10 from J, leaving 10 bases between them. This CDR3 has 13 amino acids. CDR1 is LGHNT and CDR2 is FRNRAP in the germline V gene. Here the CDR3 reads CASGLVLGGEQFF. CDR3 nucleotides: TGTGCTAGTGGTTTGGTACTAGGGGGGGAGCAGTTCTTC.

As for this clonotype: A read error is possible here, since a much larger clone lies one base away. The J gene is TRBJ2-2, the V gene TRBV7-3; D uncertain. CDR1 and CDR2 from the germline V gene are SGHTA and FQGTGA. The length of the CDR3 is 16 residues. Trimming shortened V by 5 bases and J by 6 bases, and 19 bases separated the two germline ends. The CDR3 reads CASSPFFGPNPGELFF. The CDR3 nucleotides read TGTGCCAGCAGCCCCTTCTTCGGACCCAACCCCGGGGAGCTGTTTTTT. The complete variable domain, with remaining parts taken from reference TRBV7-3 and TRBJ2-2, reads GAGVSQTPSNKVTEKGKYVELRCDPISGHTALYWYRQSLGQGPEFLIYFQGTGAADDSGLPNDRFFAVRPEGSVSTLKIQRTERGDSAVYLCASSPFFGPNPGELFFGEGSRLTVL.

The chain links TRBV9 to TRBJ1-3; TRBD1 matches at 7 bases. V dropped 4 bases and J dropped 3; count of bases not matched to a gene: 16. The CDR3 extends over 18 amino acids. From germline, CDR1 is SGDLS and CDR2 YYNGEE. CDR3 sequence: CASSPRGKLVGNGNTIYF. CDR3 in DNA: TGTGCCAGCAGCCCCAGGGGGAAGTTGGTGGGGAATGGAAACACCATATATTTT.

In its sample, this clonotype was seen a few times. The rearrangement joins TRBV7-6 to TRBJ2-1, with 9 bases lining up with TRBD1. V shed 0 bases, J shed 7 bases, and the junction held 7 bases outside the gene matches. Germline V gene lookup returns CDR1 SGHVS and CDR2 FNYEAQ. CDR3 length equals 16 residues. The CDR3 sequence: CASSLAGTGLGNEQFF. The DNA of the CDR3 is TGTGCCAGCAGCTTAGCGGGGACAGGGCTAGGGAATGAGCAGTTCTTC.

The CDR3 nucleotides are TGTGCCAGTAGTATTGCCGGAAACTACGAGCAGTACTTC. Amino acids: CASSIAGNYEQYF. The rearrangement uses TRBV19 and TRBJ2-7; no definite D call. CDR3 length equals 13 residues. Germline CDR1 reads LNHDA; CDR2 reads SQIVND (reference sequence). The V end was cut by 3 bases, the J end by 3 bases, with 9 bases between.

J is TRBJ1-5 and V is TRBV10-3; D might be TRBD1 (6 bases). This CDR3 comprises 14 residues. Per germline, CDR1 ENHRY and CDR2 SYGVKD. Trimming removed 4 bases from V and 2 bases from J, with 9 bases in between. The CDR3 sequence: CAISGAGGNQPQHF. The CDR3 DNA is TGTGCCATCAGTGGAGCAGGGGGCAATCAGCCCCAGCATTTT.

This clonotype was seen a handful of times. The chain employs TRBV29-1 and TRBJ2-7; 7 bases are a match to TRBD2. J was trimmed by 3 bases and V by 7 bases; bases with no gene match: 9. Germline CDR1 reads SQVTM; CDR2 reads ANQGSEA. This CDR3 is built from 13 residues. The CDR3 DNA is TGCAGCGCATTACTAGCGTCCCGCTACGAGCAGTACTTC. This codes for CSALLASRYEQYF.

This clonotype was seen at least ten times. The chain uses TRBV6-2 or TRBV6-3 and TRBJ2-7, with TRBD1 identical over 8 bases. CDR3 length: 12 residues. V shed 8 bases, J shed 5 bases, and the junction held 5 bases outside the gene matches. Germline V gives CDR1 MNHEY, CDR2 SVGEGT. CDR3 nucleotides: TGTGCCAGCCAGGGGGCAAGAAACGAGCAGTACTTC. Encoded protein: CASQGARNEQYF.

This clonotype was picked up a small number of times. V usage is TRBV7-3 and J usage is TRBJ2-1; either TRBD1 or TRBD2 may fit D (5 bases each). This CDR3 is 16 amino acids long. Germline CDR1 and CDR2: SGHTA and FQGTGA. V was pared by 6 bases and J by 0 bases, with 15 bases between. The CDR3 sequence is CASSWSGHSSYNEQFF. CDR3 sequence (DNA): TGTGCCAGCAGTTGGAGCGGACATAGCTCCTACAATGAGCAGTTCTTC. Using reference TRBV7-3 and TRBJ2-1 for the parts outside the CDR3, the full variable domain is GAGVSQTPSNKVTEKGKYVELRCDPISGHTALYWYRQSLGQGPEFLIYFQGTGAADDSGLPNDRFFAVRPEGSVSTLKIQRTERGDSAVYLCASSWSGHSSYNEQFFGPGTRLTVL.

The genes are TRBV12-3 or TRBV12-4 and TRBJ1-2; D is unclear. V was cut by 0 bases and J by 1 base, with 12 bases left in between. The CDR3 sequence is 16 residues long. The CDR3 bases are TGTGCCAGCAGTTTAGCGGCGAGCCCGTATAACTATGGCTACACCTTC. Protein sequence: CASSLAASPYNYGYTF.

This clonotype was counted only a few times. The V gene is TRBV12-3 or TRBV12-4, the J gene TRBJ1-2; D possibly corresponds to TRBD1 (6 bases). The CDR3 length is 17 residues. Trimming shortened V by 7 bases and J by 4 bases, and 25 bases separated the two germline ends. The CDR3 coding sequence is TGTGCCAGCATTCAAAGCGGGGGCGCCCCTATGGGCTATGGCTACACCTTC. It yields the protein CASIQSGGAPMGYGYTF.

This clonotype was seen a handful of times. V and J are TRBV27 and TRBJ2-3; maybe TRBD2 (6 bases). The V gene's germline CDR1 is MNHEY and CDR2 SMNVEV (reference sequence). V lost 5 bases to trimming and J lost 2 bases, with 17 bases between them. The CDR3 consists of 16 residues. CDR3 sequence (DNA): TGTGCCAGCAGTCGGAACACGGGACTCCACACAGATACGCAGTATTTT. It translates to CASSRNTGLHTDTQYF.

Details on this clonotype: Since the CDR3 does not end with the conserved phenylalanine or tryptophan, this likely comes from a read error. V and J are TRBV28 and TRBJ2-1; perhaps TRBD2 as D (6 bases). V was cut by 7 bases and J by 2 bases, with 12 bases left in between. The germline V gene encodes CDR1 MDHEN and CDR2 SYDVKM. The CDR3 contains 14 residues. CDR3 sequence: CASKLAETYNEQFL. The CDR3 DNA follows: TGTGCCAGCAAACTAGCCGAAACCTACAATGAGCAGTTCTTA.

This clonotype showed up just a few times. The gene calls are TRBV14 and TRBJ1-2, with TRBD1 as a possible D gene (5 bases). The germline V and J ends were trimmed by 2 bases and 8 bases, with 15 bases remaining between them. CDR3 length: 14 residues. The germline V gene has CDR1 SGHDN and CDR2 FVKESK. Written as DNA, the CDR3 is TGTGCCAGCAGCCAACAGGGCGCCGTGGGGGGCTACACCTTC. This encodes CASSQQGAVGGYTF.

This clonotype was recorded many times. The genes are TRBV5-1 and TRBJ2-2; 10 bases are a match to TRBD1. J was trimmed by 6 bases and V by 9 bases; bases with no gene match: 14. CDR3 length equals 16 residues. Germline values: CDR1 SGHRS, CDR2 YFSETQ. CDR3 nucleotide sequence: TGCGCCACCGGGACAGGGGATAGTGAAGTTCCCGGGGAGCTGTTTTTT. Translation: CATGTGDSEVPGELFF.

A word on this clonotype: A read error may be the cause here, since a much bigger clone is one base away. The chain carries TRBV11-2 and TRBJ1-6; 10 bases map to TRBD1. This CDR3 is built from 16 residues. Germline CDR1 and CDR2: SGHAT and FQNNGV. CDR3 bases: TGTACCAGCAGCAACTGGACAGGGGGTTTTAATTCACCCCTCCACTTT. It encodes CTSSNWTGGFNSPLHF.

The CDR3 sequence: CASSETVYSGANVLTF. CDR3 DNA sequence: TGTGCCAGCAGTGAAACAGTTTACTCTGGGGCCAACGTCCTGACTTTC. This chain connects TRBV9 to TRBJ2-6, with D hard to call. V was shortened by 5 bases and J by 0 bases, with 12 bases between the two germline ends. The CDR3 covers 16 residues. Germline-derived CDR1 and CDR2 are SGDLS and YYNGEE.

This clonotype has at least ten counts. The genes are TRBV11-2 and TRBJ2-1; D ambiguous. The germline gives CDR1 SGHAT, CDR2 FQNNGV. The germline V and J ends were trimmed by 7 bases and 5 bases, with 3 bases remaining between them. The CDR3 covers 10 residues. This CDR3 is CASNHNEQFF. CDR3 DNA: TGTGCCAGCAATCACAATGAGCAGTTCTTC.

This clonotype has more than one count but fewer than ten. The gene calls are TRBV10-3 and TRBJ2-2; D uncertain. Trimming shortened V by 4 bases and J by 1 base, and 10 bases separated the two germline ends. CDR3 length equals 15 residues. Germline CDR1 reads ENHRY; CDR2 reads SYGVKD. The CDR3 loop reads CAISGEIGNTGELFF. The CDR3 DNA sequence: TGTGCCATCAGTGGCGAGATCGGGAACACCGGGGAGCTGTTTTTT.

This clonotype has ten or more counts. CDR3 DNA sequence: TGTGCCAGCAGCTCGCTATCGGACGAGCAGTACTTC. Residues: CASSSLSDEQYF. The rearrangement joins TRBV7-9 to TRBJ2-7; D is unresolved. The germline V and J ends were trimmed by 4 bases and 5 bases, with 9 bases remaining between them. Germline V lookup: CDR1 SEHNR, CDR2 FQNEAQ (reference sequence). The CDR3 runs 12 residues.

The table lists this clonotype with a few counts. This rearrangement joins TRBV5-1 to TRBJ2-5; 9 bases map to TRBD2. The CDR3 consists of 15 residues. CDR1 is SGHRS and CDR2 is YFSETQ in the germline V gene. V lost 3 bases and J lost 5; bases outside the gene matches: 8. The CDR3 is CASSWAGGPQETQYF. The CDR3 coding sequence is TGCGCCAGCAGCTGGGCGGGAGGGCCGCAGGAGACCCAGTACTTC.

Many counts were recorded for this clonotype. The chain links TRBV28 to TRBJ2-1; D could derive from TRBD1 or TRBD2 (5 bases each). Germline V lookup: CDR1 MDHEN, CDR2 SYDVKM. The germline V and J ends were trimmed by 2 bases and 4 bases, with 27 bases remaining between them. The CDR3 spans 20 residues. CDR3 coding DNA: TGTGCCAGCAGTTTACGAGCGTGGGGGAAAGGGGCTAACTCATACAATGAGCAGTTCTTC. Its translation: CASSLRAWGKGANSYNEQFF.

Regarding this clonotype: A much larger clone is a single base away; this may be a read error. V and J are TRBV4-2 and TRBJ1-6; possibly TRBD1 for D (5 bases). Germline values: CDR1 LGHNA, CDR2 YNFKEQ. This CDR3 contains 17 residues. The CDR3 region is CASSQESRTNYNSPPHF. The DNA of the CDR3 is TGTGCCAGCAGCCAAGAGAGCCGGACAAATTATAATTCACCCCCCCACTTT.

A few counts support this clonotype. An end of the junction does not agree with germline; a read error may underlie this. The rearrangement joins TRBV27 to TRBJ2-1; TRBD1 agrees at 7 bases. This CDR3 is 13 amino acids long. Germline CDR1 MNHEY, CDR2 SMNVEV (reference sequence). CDR3 sequence: CASSEIGDSSVVF. CDR3 bases: TGTGCCAGCAGTGAGATCGGGGACAGCTCTGTGGTCTTC.

V usage is TRBV20-1 and J usage is TRBJ2-1; 7 bases match TRBD1. The CDR3 runs 14 residues. The ends lost 6 bases at V and 0 bases at J; junction bases unmatched: 5. Germline CDR1 reads DFQATT; CDR2 reads SNEGSKA (reference sequence). The CDR3 region is CSATQGSSYNEQFF. CDR3 sequence (DNA): TGCAGTGCAACACAGGGGAGCTCCTACAATGAGCAGTTCTTC.

This clonotype was recorded at least ten times. This chain uses TRBV28 with TRBJ2-1; weak D call: TRBD1 (7 bases). V lost 2 bases, J lost 5 bases, and 19 bases lay in between. Germline V gives CDR1 MDHEN, CDR2 SYDVKM. The CDR3 has 17 residues. The CDR3 loop is CASSLPRQGSGDNEQFF. The CDR3 DNA is TGTGCCAGCAGTTTACCACGACAGGGTTCGGGGGACAATGAGCAGTTCTTC.